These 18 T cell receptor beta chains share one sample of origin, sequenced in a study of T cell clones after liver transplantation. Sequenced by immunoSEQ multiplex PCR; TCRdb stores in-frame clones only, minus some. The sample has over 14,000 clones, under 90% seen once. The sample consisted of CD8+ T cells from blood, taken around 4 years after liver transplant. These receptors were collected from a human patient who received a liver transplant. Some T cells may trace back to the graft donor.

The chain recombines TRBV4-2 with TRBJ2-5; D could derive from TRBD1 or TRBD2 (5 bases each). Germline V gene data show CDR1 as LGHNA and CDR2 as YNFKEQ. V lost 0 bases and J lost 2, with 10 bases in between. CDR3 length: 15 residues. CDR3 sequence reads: CASSQDRGDQETQYF. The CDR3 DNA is TGTGCCAGCAGCCAAGATCGGGGCGATCAAGAGACCCAGTACTTC.

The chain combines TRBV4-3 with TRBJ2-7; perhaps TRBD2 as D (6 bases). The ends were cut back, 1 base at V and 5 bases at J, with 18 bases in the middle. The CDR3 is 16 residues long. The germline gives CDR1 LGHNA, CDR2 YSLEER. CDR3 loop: CASSQGRGPGEHEQYF. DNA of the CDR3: TGCGCCAGCAGCCAAGGACGGGGACCGGGAGAGCACGAGCAGTACTTC.

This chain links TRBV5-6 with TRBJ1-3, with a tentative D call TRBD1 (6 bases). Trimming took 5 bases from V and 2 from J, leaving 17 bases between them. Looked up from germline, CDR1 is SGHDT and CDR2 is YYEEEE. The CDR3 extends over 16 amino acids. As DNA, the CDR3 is TGTGCCAGCAGTCGAACAGGGATTCGGCCTGGAAACACCATATATTTT. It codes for CASSRTGIRPGNTIYF.

The CDR3 region has the DNA TGTGCCAGCAGCTTGGGGGACCTCTGGGAGACCCAGTACTTC. Translated, it gives CASSLGDLWETQYF. This sequence joins TRBV13 and TRBJ2-5; the D call may be TRBD1 or TRBD2 (5 bases each). V was trimmed by 3 bases and J by 5 bases, leaving 13 bases between them. CDR3 length: 14 amino acids. CDR1 is PRHDT, CDR2 FYEKMQ, per germline (reference sequence).

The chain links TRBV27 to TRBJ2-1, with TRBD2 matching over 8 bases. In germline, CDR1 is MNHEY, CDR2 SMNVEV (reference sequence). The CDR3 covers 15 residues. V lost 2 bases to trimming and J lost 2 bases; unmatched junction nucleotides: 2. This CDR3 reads CASSLSGSPYNEQFF. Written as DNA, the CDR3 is TGTGCCAGCAGTTTAAGCGGGAGTCCCTACAATGAGCAGTTCTTC.

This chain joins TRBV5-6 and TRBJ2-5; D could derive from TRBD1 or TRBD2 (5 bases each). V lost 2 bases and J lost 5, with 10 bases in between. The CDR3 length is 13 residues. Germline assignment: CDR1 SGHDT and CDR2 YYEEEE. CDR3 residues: CASSFFREETQYF. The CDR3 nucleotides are TGTGCCAGCAGCTTTTTCAGGGAGGAGACCCAGTACTTC.

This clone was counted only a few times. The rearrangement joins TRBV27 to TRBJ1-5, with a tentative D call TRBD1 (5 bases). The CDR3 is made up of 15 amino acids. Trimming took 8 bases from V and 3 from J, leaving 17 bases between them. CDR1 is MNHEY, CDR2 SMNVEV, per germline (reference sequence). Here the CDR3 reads CASGTYRLVNQPQHF. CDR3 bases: TGTGCCAGCGGAACATACAGGTTGGTCAATCAGCCCCAGCATTTT.

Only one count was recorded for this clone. The CDR3 nucleotides are TGTGCCAGCAGCGTAGCCCTTGGTTGGGCCTACGAGCAGTACTTC. Translated, it gives CASSVALGWAYEQYF. The rearrangement joins TRBV9 to TRBJ2-7; unclear D gene. Trimming removed 0 bases from V and 2 bases from J, with 12 bases in between. Germline CDR1 is SGDLS and CDR2 is YYNGEE. The CDR3 runs to 15 residues.

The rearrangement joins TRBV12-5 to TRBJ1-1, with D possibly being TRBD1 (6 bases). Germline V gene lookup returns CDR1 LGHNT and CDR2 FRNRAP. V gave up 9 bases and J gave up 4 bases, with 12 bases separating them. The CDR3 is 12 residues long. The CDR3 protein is CASSRGITEAFF. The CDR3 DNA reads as TGTGCTAGCTCAAGGGGGATCACTGAAGCTTTCTTT.

CDR3 amino acids: CASSFLGGHEQFF. The CDR3 nucleotides are TGTGCCAGCAGCTTCCTAGGGGGCCATGAGCAGTTCTTC. The chain carries TRBV5-4 and TRBJ2-1; 7 nucleotides match TRBD1. The CDR3 runs to 13 residues. V shed 2 bases and J 8 bases; nucleotides not matched to a gene: 4. In germline, CDR1 is SGHNT, CDR2 YYREEE (reference sequence).

The CDR3 coding sequence is TGCGCCAGCAGCCAAGCCACCGGTGGAGCAGATACGCAGTATTTT. Translation gives CASSQATGGADTQYF. The chain links TRBV4-3 to TRBJ2-3; D not resolved. Between the trimmed V and J ends, which lost 1 base and 4 bases, there was a span of 12 bases. There are 15 residues in the CDR3. Germline-derived CDR1 and CDR2 are LGHNA and YSLEER.

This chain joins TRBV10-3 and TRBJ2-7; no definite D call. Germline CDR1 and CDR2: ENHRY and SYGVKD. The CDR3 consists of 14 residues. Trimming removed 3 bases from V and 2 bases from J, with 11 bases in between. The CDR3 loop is CAISDESQAYEQYF. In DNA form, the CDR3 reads TGTGCCATCAGTGACGAGTCTCAGGCCTACGAGCAGTACTTC.

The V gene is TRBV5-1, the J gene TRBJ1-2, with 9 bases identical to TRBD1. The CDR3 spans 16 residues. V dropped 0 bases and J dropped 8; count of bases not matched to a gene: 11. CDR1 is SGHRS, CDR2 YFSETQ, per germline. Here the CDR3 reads CASSLDPRGTGFGYTF. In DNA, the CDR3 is TGCGCCAGCAGCTTGGACCCCCGCGGGACAGGGTTCGGCTACACCTTC.

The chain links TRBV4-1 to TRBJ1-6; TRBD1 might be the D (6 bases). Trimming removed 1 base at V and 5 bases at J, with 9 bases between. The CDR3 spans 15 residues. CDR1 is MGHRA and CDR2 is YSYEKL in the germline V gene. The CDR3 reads CASSQGQADNSPLHF. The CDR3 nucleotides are TGCGCCAGCAGCCAAGGACAGGCTGATAATTCACCCCTCCACTTT.

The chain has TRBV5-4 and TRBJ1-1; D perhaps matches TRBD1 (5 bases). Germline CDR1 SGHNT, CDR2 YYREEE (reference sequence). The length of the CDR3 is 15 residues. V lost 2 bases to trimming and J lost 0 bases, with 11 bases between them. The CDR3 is CASSLAGDLNTEAFF. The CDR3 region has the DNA TGTGCCAGCAGCTTAGCTGGGGACTTGAACACTGAAGCTTTCTTT. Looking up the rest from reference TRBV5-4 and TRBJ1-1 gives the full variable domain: ETGVTQSPTHLIKTRGQQVTLRCSSQSGHNTVSWYQQALGQGPQFIFQYYREEENGRGNFPPRFSGLQFPNYSSELNVNALELDDSALYLCASSLAGDLNTEAFFGQGTRLTVV.

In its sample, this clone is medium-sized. DNA of the CDR3: TGTGCCAGTAGTATCCAGGGAGAGAACACTGAAGCTTTCTTT. Encoded protein: CASSIQGENTEAFF. The V gene is TRBV19, the J gene TRBJ1-1, with D possibly being TRBD1 (5 bases). Germline values: CDR1 LNHDA, CDR2 SQIVND (reference sequence). CDR3 length equals 14 residues. Between the trimmed V and J ends, which lost 3 bases and 1 base, there was a span of 9 bases.

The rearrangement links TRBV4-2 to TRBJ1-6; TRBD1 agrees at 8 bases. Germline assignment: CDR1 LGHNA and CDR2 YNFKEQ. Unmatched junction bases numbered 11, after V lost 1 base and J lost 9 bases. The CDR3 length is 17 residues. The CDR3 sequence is CASSQVQGDRGISPLHF. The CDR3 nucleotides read TGTGCCAGCAGCCAAGTACAAGGAGACAGGGGCATTTCACCCCTCCACTTT.

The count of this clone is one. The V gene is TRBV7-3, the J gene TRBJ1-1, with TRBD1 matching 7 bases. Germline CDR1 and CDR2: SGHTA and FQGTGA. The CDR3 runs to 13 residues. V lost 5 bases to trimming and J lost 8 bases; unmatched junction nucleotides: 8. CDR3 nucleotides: TGTGCCAGCAGCCCCTCCGGGACAGACGAAGCTTTCTTT. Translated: CASSPSGTDEAFF. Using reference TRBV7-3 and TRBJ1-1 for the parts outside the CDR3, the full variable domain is GAGVSQTPSNKVTEKGKYVELRCDPISGHTALYWYRQSLGQGPEFLIYFQGTGAADDSGLPNDRFFAVRPEGSVSTLKIQRTERGDSAVYLCASSPSGTDEAFFGQGTRLTVV.